Following are 28 T cell receptor beta chains from one sample sequenced in a study of cytotoxic CD8 clonotypes in ibrutinib-treated CLL. Repertoires were generated with immunoSEQ multiplex PCR, while TCRdb's copy carries only in-frame clones and drops some. The top ten hold around a quarter of the sample, which has approximately 32,000 clones, around 70% seen once. The source was PBMCs, collected before ibrutinib treatment. The receptors here all came from a human donor with chronic lymphocytic leukemia.

This rearrangement joins TRBV9 to TRBJ2-7, with unresolved D. The CDR3 loop spans 13 amino acids. Germline CDR1 is SGDLS and CDR2 is YYNGEE. V lost 0 bases and J lost 2, with 6 bases in between. The DNA for the CDR3 is TGTGCCAGCAGCGTAGGATCTCCCTACGAGCAGTACTTC. It yields the protein CASSVGSPYEQYF.

Concerning this clone itself: Relative to the germline gene, one junction end is altered; a read error may explain this. V gene TRBV4-2 combines with J gene TRBJ2-2; 7 nucleotides line up with TRBD1. This CDR3 is built from 15 residues. Germline V gene lookup returns CDR1 LGHNA and CDR2 YNFKEQ. CDR3 DNA: TGTGCCAGCAACCAAGACAGGGCGAACACCGGGGAGCTGTTTTTT. Protein product: CASNQDRANTGELFF.

This sequence joins TRBV28 and TRBJ2-7, with 8 nucleotides matching TRBD2. Germline loops: CDR1 MDHEN, CDR2 SYDVKM. V lost 3 bases, J lost 3 bases, and 10 bases stayed unmatched. This CDR3 has 16 residues. The DNA for the CDR3 is TGTGCCAGCAGTTTGGTCGGGACTAGTTTTTACTACGAGCAGTACTTC. The encoded protein is CASSLVGTSFYYEQYF.

This clone has a handful of counts. The chain links TRBV5-8 to TRBJ2-6, with D hard to call. Germline V lookup: CDR1 SGHTS, CDR2 YDEGEE. V was trimmed by 3 bases and J by 0 bases, leaving 4 bases between them. The CDR3 extends over 14 amino acids. The CDR3 DNA is TGTGCCAGCAGCTCAAACTCTGGGGCCAACGTCCTGACTTTC. Translating it yields CASSSNSGANVLTF.

The count of this clone is one. The V call is TRBV4-2, the J call TRBJ1-5; D gene uncertain. The CDR3 consists of 14 residues. The V end was cut by 2 bases, the J end by 2 bases, with 7 bases between. Germline CDR1 and CDR2: LGHNA and YNFKEQ. The CDR3 loop is CASSQFGGNQPQHF. CDR3 nucleotides: TGTGCCAGCAGCCAATTCGGGGGCAATCAGCCCCAGCATTTT.

A few counts support this clone. This rearrangement joins TRBV6-1 to TRBJ2-5; D is unresolved. Trimming took off 4 bases at V and 1 base at J, with 13 bases between the two ends. This CDR3 region has 15 residues. CDR1 is MNHNS, CDR2 SASEGT, per germline. CDR3 protein: CASSGSLATQETQYF. CDR3 bases: TGTGCCAGCAGTGGTAGTTTAGCAACCCAAGAGACCCAGTACTTC.

This clone was seen a few times. The chain is built from TRBV5-4 and TRBJ2-1; D is perhaps TRBD1 (5 bases). This CDR3 comprises 15 residues. V was clipped by 2 bases and J by 3 bases, with 12 bases between them. Germline V gene sequence: CDR1 SGHNT, CDR2 YYREEE (reference sequence). The chain's CDR3 is CASSFIGASYNEQFF. The DNA of the CDR3 is TGTGCCAGCAGCTTTATAGGGGCGAGCTACAATGAGCAGTTCTTC.

The V and J genes are TRBV6-1 and TRBJ2-7; TRBD1 aligns across 10 bases. The V gene's germline CDR1 is MNHNS and CDR2 SASEGT. The CDR3 is made up of 15 amino acids. With V trimmed by 2 bases and J by 2 bases, 3 bases remained unmatched. The CDR3 DNA reads TGTGCCAGCAGTGAACGGGACAGGGGCCCCTACGAGCAGTACTTC. Its translation is CASSERDRGPYEQYF.

This chain links TRBV19 with TRBJ1-5, with D possibly TRBD1 on 6 matching bases. This CDR3 is 13 amino acids long. The V gene lost 6 bases and the J gene lost 6 bases, with 12 bases spanning the gap. Germline CDR1 LNHDA, CDR2 SQIVND (reference sequence). The CDR3 nucleotides are TGTGCCAGTAGCCAGCAGGGGATTCAGCCCCAGCATTTT. It translates to CASSQQGIQPQHF.

The rearrangement uses TRBV28 and TRBJ2-7, with 13 bases lining up with TRBD2. Germline V gene sequence: CDR1 MDHEN, CDR2 SYDVKM. V shed 10 bases, J shed 4 bases, and the junction held 7 bases outside the gene matches. The CDR3 has 14 residues. CDR3 loop: CAIGLAGVIYEQYF. CDR3 DNA sequence: TGTGCCATCGGACTAGCGGGAGTAATTTACGAGCAGTACTTC.

The chain recombines TRBV18 with TRBJ1-6; D call uncertain. From germline, CDR1 is KGHSH and CDR2 LQKENI. The V end lost 5 bases, the J end lost 3 bases, and 8 bases lay between the germline ends. The CDR3 is 14 amino acids. This CDR3 reads CASSLAGYNSPLHF. The DNA for the CDR3 is TGTGCCAGCTCATTGGCAGGCTATAATTCACCCCTCCACTTT.

The V gene is TRBV28, the J gene TRBJ1-2; 9 nucleotides match TRBD1. The CDR3 consists of 14 residues. Germline V gene data show CDR1 as MDHEN and CDR2 as SYDVKM. The J segment lost 6 bases and the V segment lost 6 bases, leaving 8 bases of the junction unmatched. CDR3 residues: CASRIGTGINGYTF. In DNA form, the CDR3 reads TGTGCCAGCAGAATCGGGACAGGGATTAATGGCTACACCTTC.

This clone appeared a single time. The chain is built from TRBV11-2 and TRBJ2-1; D gene uncertain. V was clipped by 6 bases and J by 5 bases, with 8 bases between them. The germline V gene encodes CDR1 SGHAT and CDR2 FQNNGV. The CDR3 is 12 residues long. CDR3 loop: CASSLKNNEQFF. CDR3 nucleotide sequence: TGTGCCAGCAGTTTAAAAAACAATGAGCAGTTCTTC. Full variable domain (remainder filled in from reference TRBV11-2 and TRBJ2-1): EAGVAQSPRYKIIEKRQSVAFWCNPISGHATLYWYQQILGQGPKLLIQFQNNGVVDDSQLPKDRFSAERLKGVDSTLKIQPAKLEDSAVYLCASSLKNNEQFFGPGTRLTVL.

This clone was detected only a few times. The chain recombines TRBV6-1 with TRBJ1-2; TRBD1 matches 11 bases. This CDR3 comprises 15 residues. The germline V gene encodes CDR1 MNHNS and CDR2 SASEGT. V shed 6 bases, J shed 3 bases, and the junction held 6 bases outside the gene matches. The CDR3 is CASRSGTGGDYGYTF. The CDR3 DNA reads as TGTGCCAGCAGGTCCGGGACAGGGGGTGACTATGGCTACACCTTC.

The V call is TRBV6-1, the J call TRBJ2-5; D is perhaps TRBD1 (5 bases). CDR3 length: 14 residues. Germline CDR1 MNHNS, CDR2 SASEGT. V dropped 1 base and J dropped 5 bases, with 11 bases sitting between them. The CDR3 DNA reads as TGTGCCAGCAGTGAAGTCTCCAGGGCGGAGACCCAGTACTTC. It translates to CASSEVSRAETQYF.

This rearrangement joins TRBV5-1 to TRBJ2-6, with 10 bases fitting TRBD1. The germline V gene has CDR1 SGHRS and CDR2 YFSETQ. CDR3 size: 16 residues. V dropped 3 bases and J dropped 0; count of bases not matched to a gene: 0. CDR3 nucleotides: TGCGCCAGCAGCTGGACAGGGGGCTCTGGGGCCAACGTCCTGACTTTC. This gives the protein CASSWTGGSGANVLTF.

V usage is TRBV10-3 and J usage is TRBJ2-3; no reliable D call. CDR1 ENHRY and CDR2 SYGVKD come from the germline V gene. V was trimmed by 0 bases and J by 2 bases, leaving 6 bases between them. The CDR3 covers 14 residues. Written as DNA, the CDR3 is TGTGCCATCAGTGAGTCCCCGGACACAGATACGCAGTATTTT. Amino acid sequence: CAISESPDTDTQYF.

This clone was seen a single time. This chain joins TRBV29-1 and TRBJ2-3, with D possibly being TRBD2 (6 bases). CDR1 is SQVTM, CDR2 ANQGSEA, per germline. The CDR3 contains 16 residues. The V gene lost 2 bases and the J gene lost 4 bases, with 19 bases spanning the gap. CDR3 sequence reads: CSVEMGFGGEPDTQYF. The CDR3 bases are TGCAGCGTTGAAATGGGTTTTGGCGGGGAGCCAGATACGCAGTATTTT.

The V and J genes are TRBV6-5 and TRBJ1-2; tentatively, D is TRBD1 (6 bases). CDR3 length equals 14 residues. Germline V gene sequence: CDR1 MNHEY, CDR2 SVGAGI. The V and J ends lost 2 bases and 8 bases respectively, with 15 bases between them. The CDR3 DNA follows: TGTGCCAGCAGTTACGGTGGGGGGGCAGGAGGCTACACCTTC. It encodes CASSYGGGAGGYTF.

This clone has only a few counts. The chain combines TRBV20-1 with TRBJ2-7; D not certain. Trimming pared 1 base from V and 4 bases from J, leaving 5 bases between. CDR1 and CDR2 (germline): DFQATT, SNEGSKA (reference sequence). The CDR3 contains 11 residues. This CDR3 reads CSARVGYEQYF. The DNA of the CDR3 is TGCAGTGCTAGAGTTGGGTACGAGCAGTACTTC.

This clone was detected a few times. The J gene is TRBJ2-7, the V gene TRBV6-5, with D uncertain. The length of the CDR3 is 14 residues. V gave up 8 bases and J gave up 0 bases, with 14 bases separating them. Germline V CDR1 and CDR2: MNHEY, SVGAGI. CDR3 coding DNA: TGTGCCAGCCTTCCCAGCTTGGACTCCTACGAGCAGTACTTC. Its protein product is CASLPSLDSYEQYF.

The chain links TRBV4-1 to TRBJ1-2; 7 nucleotides line up with TRBD1. This CDR3 has 15 amino acids. Germline trimming cut 2 bases from V and 4 bases from J; bases unmatched to any gene: 7. Germline V gene data show CDR1 as MGHRA and CDR2 as YSYEKL. In DNA form, the CDR3 reads TGCGCCAGCAGCCAAACAGGGGCCCATGGCTATGGCTACACCTTC. Translating gives CASSQTGAHGYGYTF.

This clone was counted between two and nine times. The chain employs TRBV11-2 and TRBJ1-5; D perhaps matches TRBD1 (5 bases). Trimming left V 5 bases short and J 3 bases short, with 14 bases between. Per germline, CDR1 SGHAT and CDR2 FQNNGV. The CDR3 runs to 15 residues. CDR3 residues: CASSIETGLNQPQHF. Here the CDR3 DNA reads TGTGCCAGCAGCATCGAAACAGGCCTCAATCAGCCCCAGCATTTT.

The V call is TRBV4-2, the J call TRBJ2-1; TRBD2 agrees at 10 bases. CDR1 is LGHNA, CDR2 YNFKEQ, per germline. J lost 8 bases, V lost 4 bases, and 8 bases had no gene match. The CDR3 is 15 amino acids. The CDR3 reads CASSPSSGRRDEQFF. The CDR3 nucleotides read TGTGCCAGCAGCCCGTCTAGCGGGAGAAGGGATGAGCAGTTCTTC.

The V gene is TRBV5-1, the J gene TRBJ1-2; 9 bases match TRBD1. The germline V gene has CDR1 SGHRS and CDR2 YFSETQ. The CDR3 is 13 residues long. After removal of 3 bases from V and 8 bases from J, the junction contained 5 bases not matched to a gene. The CDR3: CASSSEGQGGYTF. Here the CDR3 DNA reads TGCGCCAGCAGCTCGGAGGGACAGGGCGGCTACACCTTC.

The chain is built from TRBV28 and TRBJ2-4; maybe TRBD1 (6 bases). V lost 6 bases and J 9 bases, leaving 15 bases between the germline ends. In germline, CDR1 is MDHEN, CDR2 SYDVKM. This CDR3 has 13 residues. CDR3 in amino acids: CASSLPGAGIQYF. CDR3 in DNA: TGTGCCAGCAGCCTCCCAGGGGCGGGCATTCAGTACTTC.

This clone showed up just once. The chain links TRBV5-8 to TRBJ2-3; D is unclear. Germline lookup yields CDR1 SGHTS and CDR2 YDEGEE. The ends were cut back, 0 bases at V and 1 base at J, with 6 bases in the middle. CDR3 length: 14 residues. DNA of the CDR3: TGTGCCAGCAGCTTGGTCACACGCACAGATACGCAGTATTTT. As protein: CASSLVTRTDTQYF.

This chain connects TRBV28 to TRBJ1-5, with no clear D. The CDR3 is 15 amino acids. CDR1 is MDHEN and CDR2 is SYDVKM in the germline V gene. The germline V and J ends were trimmed by 6 bases and 1 base, with 13 bases remaining between them. Written as DNA, the CDR3 is TGTGCCAGCAGCCCGGCCAGGTTAAGCAATCAGCCCCAGCATTTT. It codes for CASSPARLSNQPQHF.